This entry describes one T cell receptor beta chain. Its antigen is still unknown. No clone much larger than this one lies a single base away; base qualities are absent. The CDR3 has 17 amino acids, counting the end cysteine and phenylalanine. This entry keeps only the CDR3 DNA: 51 bases, framed from base 1. The germline V end is reduced by 0 bases and the J end by 1 base; junction bases left unmatched: 6. The germline V gene provides CDR1 ENHRY and CDR2 SYGVKD. The sample belongs to a study of cytomegalovirus exposure and HLA in healthy donors (dated by TCRdb to 2017 to 2019). Concerning the study at large: A later analysis indicated that the roughly 120 validation repertoires were generated on the platform also employed for the approximately 670 repertoires of the first cohort. The study aimed to test whether cataloging public T cell receptors could reveal signatures of past pathogen exposure. To predict cytomegalovirus infection status, the study brought together high-throughput TCR immunosequencing, statistical association of individual TCRs with disease status, and machine learning. In addition to the first cohort of 666 subjects, a separate validation cohort of approximately 130 different subjects was used. Broad study findings and their caveats: Of the cluster scores, about 94% were above 0 in a later analysis, which found that TCRs clustered in the first cohort also tended to co-occur in the 110 or so validation repertoires. A total of 150 to 200 TCR beta chains were listed by the study as associated with cytomegalovirus. It was suggested by the authors that the approach could potentially be generalized to other disease states and immunological phenotypes. The validation cohort had no HLA typing available for a later analysis, so co-occurrence within that cohort was assessed over all 120 or so repertoires. In vitro tests confirmed that a few of the cytomegalovirus-associated TCR beta chains recognize cytomegalovirus antigens. In both the original and validation cohorts, the classifier was reported to diagnose cytomegalovirus status with high specificity and sensitivity. Across donors, most TCR sequences were observed very rarely, whereas some public TCRs were present in many individuals.

Library preparation used the immunoSEQ multiplex PCR assay. The published analysis was carried out like this. A statistical classification framework was developed to diagnose cytomegalovirus status using the catalog of TCR beta chain sequences. TCRdb obtained this table from immuneACCESS and retained in-frame rearrangements with V and J assigned. These tables miss some clones; where compared with another copy, unresolved V genes account for less than half of the shortfall, and the remainder is unexplained. V and J calls and clone size are copied from that table; D and trimming were computed from the DNA. This sample gives over 55,000 clones in total; around 96% of them show up just once. The biggest ten clones account for approximately 0.9% of the sample. Separate from the approximately 670-subject first cohort, the validation cohort of some 130 subjects was the group to which the donors belonged.

Sequencing was performed on PBMCs. This clonotype originated in a man aged 18 to 30 in good health and CMV-seronegative. This sequence uses TRBV10-3 and TRBJ1-5, and TRBD1 aligns with 7 junction nucleotides. The nucleotide sequence reads as follows: TGTGCCATCAGTGAGTCATGGGCAGGGGGAAGCAATCAGCCCCAGCATTTT. It is translated as CAISESWAGGSNQPQHF.